The entry below describes one TCR beta chain. Its antigen is currently unknown. These data come from a study of Graves' ophthalmopathy and Graves' hyperthyroidism. Using RNA transcripts, the TCR beta CDR3 regions were amplified. Second-round multiplex PCR came after first-round RT-PCR with HTBI primers. TCRdb re-analysed the multiplex PCR reads in MiXCR, keeping a single row per CDR3 protein. The profile shows almost 750,000 distinct CDR3 sequences, approximately 40% of them singletons. Study-wide points: In separating ophthalmopathy from stable hyperthyroidism, a 13-signature model achieved roughly 89% sensitivity and about 80% specificity.

Certain patients, namely those with other autoimmune diseases, uncontrolled infections, pregnancy or lactation, were excluded. Germline CDR1 reads WSHSY; CDR2 reads SAAADI. CDR3 length equals 15 residues. With 0 bases removed from V and 9 bases from J, the gap between germline ends came to 18 bases. The chain is built from TRBV10-2 and TRBJ2-7, with D uncertain. Sequencing input: peripheral blood. The receptor's source is an adult man with Graves' ophthalmopathy. DNA of the CDR3: TGCGCCAGCAGTGAGTCTATAATCCGCCCCTTGGGGCAGTACTTC. This codes for CASSESIIRPLGQYF.